This T cell receptor (beta chain) was recovered during a study of blood T cell repertoires in COVID-19. The wider study: COVID-19 samples from acute and convalescent phases originated in the United States, Italy and Spain. The analysed material was cDNA or gDNA that came from T cells, B-cell-depleted T cells, or PBMCs.

Germline assignment: CDR1 KGHSH and CDR2 LQKENI. CDR3 length: 13 residues. V shed 5 bases and J shed 3 bases, with 10 bases lying between them. Per the original data handling: Estimates of nucleated cell counts were drawn from the amplification of reference gene primers. TCRdb keeps only in-frame clones here, not all; method: immunoSEQ multiplex PCR. V, J and clone size are taken as reported in that table, and D and trimming were inferred from the DNA itself. The sample lists about 39,000 clones, around 84% occurring once. The origin of this receptor is a man aged 50 to 60 with active or convalescent COVID-19. Specimen: peripheral blood. The J gene is TRBJ1-1, the V gene TRBV18, with D tentatively TRBD1 (6 bases). For the CDR3, the DNA is TGTGCCAGCTCAATCAGGACAGACACTGAAGCTTTCTTT. It translates to CASSIRTDTEAFF.